Sequencing of this T cell receptor beta chain was carried out in a study of blood T cells in healthy people across ages. The overall study: Researchers report that template switching captured about one barcoded beta molecule per two T cells.

Worth noting for this clonotype: Its antigen is unidentified.

Alongside a J-beta primer mix, a sample-barcoded 5' primer served in a second PCR lasting about 7 to 12 cycles. MiXCR, applied by TCRdb to the 5' RACE reads, yields one record per CDR3 protein. The sample comprises 950,000 to 1,200,000 distinct CDR3 sequences, roughly two fifths of which are singletons, and 10% to 15% rests with the top ten. Trimming removed 2 bases from V and 9 bases from J, with 11 bases in between. Germline CDR1 reads DFQATT; CDR2 reads SNEGSKA (reference sequence). The CDR3 totals 13 residues. They isolated at least 6.5 million PBMCs from each sample. The extraction recovered at least 5.5 micrograms of total RNA per sample. Study results and caveats: Whereas aged donors had fewer naive CD4+ cells, long-lived donors had more of them and higher diversity.

The gene calls are TRBV20-1 and TRBJ1-6, with a tentative D call TRBD1 (5 bases). Material for sequencing was blood. The source is a man between 18 and 29 years old in good health. The CDR3 loop is CSARLQGVSPLHF. The DNA for the CDR3 is TGCAGTGCTAGACTGCAGGGAGTTTCACCCCTCCACTTT.